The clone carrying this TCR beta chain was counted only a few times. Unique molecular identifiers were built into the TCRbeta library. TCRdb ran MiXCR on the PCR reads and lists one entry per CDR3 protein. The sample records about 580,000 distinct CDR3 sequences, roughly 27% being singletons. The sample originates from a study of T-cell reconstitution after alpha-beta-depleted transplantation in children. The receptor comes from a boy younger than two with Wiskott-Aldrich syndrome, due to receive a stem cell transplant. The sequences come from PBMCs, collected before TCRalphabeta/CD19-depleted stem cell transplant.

The CDR3 region has the DNA TGTGCCAGCAGCTTCGCGGGAGGGCCTACAGATACGCAGTATTTT. Residues: CASSFAGGPTDTQYF. J is TRBJ2-3 and V is TRBV11-2, with 9 bases aligning to TRBD2. Germline V gives CDR1 SGHAT, CDR2 FQNNGV. V shed 3 bases, J shed 3 bases, and the junction held 4 bases outside the gene matches. This CDR3 spans 15 amino acids.